This TCR beta chain stems from a study of T cell responses to AZD1222 COVID-19 vaccine (dated by TCRdb to the early 2020s). Background for the entire study: A total of around 240 trial participants underwent TCR sequencing, of whom 207 received two doses of AZD1222 and about 25 received two doses of the MenACWY control vaccine. Enrollment into the trials was organized by age into subgroups of 18-55, 56-69 and 70-plus years, and those subgroups contained around 150, 28 and 57 TCR-sequenced participants, respectively.

The time point label, read with the paper, signifies: baseline before first vaccination. The treatment or condition label on this specimen signifies: meningococcal conjugate vaccine given as trial control. The vaccinee samples were drawn from two UK trials, COV001 and COV002, one of which was a single-blind randomized controlled phase 2/3 trial testing AZD1222 (ChAdOx1 nCoV-19) in healthy adults. For TCRbeta chain sequencing, PBMC samples were collected from trial participants at day 0 and at day 28 after the second dose. The CDR3 regions of human TCRbeta chains were analyzed by immunosequencing. In the paper's pipeline: TCRs in the repertoires were compared against a reference library of SARS-CoV-2-specific TCRs that had been generated with the MIRA antigen-specificity platform. Breadth was defined as the fraction of unique TCRs that were SARS-CoV-2-associated. Depth was defined as the fraction of total T cells that were SARS-CoV-2-associated. Each spike-specific TCR was assigned to its reactive spike region and to a CD4 or CD8 class using the MIRA data. Log10-transformed breadth and depth values were compared by one-way ANOVA with Sidak's multiple comparisons tests. The table was pulled from immuneACCESS by TCRdb, which kept in-frame rearrangements only. Such tables lose some clones; where checked, under half of the loss comes from unresolved V genes, and the rest has no known cause. Clonal size and the V and J genes are those of that table, whereas D and trimming came from the DNA. The sample includes 70,000 or so clones, with around 74% observed a single time. The top ten constitute approximately 20% of the sample.

CDR1 KGHSH and CDR2 LQKENI were looked up in the germline V gene. Trimming takes 4 bases from V and 9 bases from J, and the germline ends sit 13 bases apart. The CDR3 covers 13 residues, taking in both the cysteine and the phenylalanine. Left in the record is the CDR3 DNA by itself, 39 bases read in frame from the first base. Notes on this clone: No cognate antigen has been identified for it. No clone much larger than this one lies a single base away; base qualities are absent.

What the research found in general, with its limitations: In the small 56-69-year group, the increase in depth fell short of significance, most likely because of low power. No day 14 peak-response samples were available, so repertoires were characterized only after the peak T cell response. Nearly half of unique spike-specific TCRs reportedly recognized epitopes outside regions mutated in the B.1.351 and B.1.1.7 variants. The vaccine-associated CD4 TCRs covered the entire spike protein, and the dominant responses fell in regions 160-218 and 743-854. Conclusions about previously exposed vaccinees are limited because only six or seven AZD1222 recipients were SARS-CoV-2 seropositive at baseline. Most participants were white British and females outnumbered males, and the authors suggested that clonal diversity may have been underestimated. A significant rise in spike-specific TCR breadth and depth was observed after two AZD1222 doses relative to day 0 and relative to MenACWY recipients.

The clonotype comes from an adult in good health. Recombination connected TRBV18 to TRBJ1-5, with no D gene named confidently. This specimen consisted of peripheral blood, obtained on day 0 of MenACWY control vaccination. The CDR3 sequence is CASSHEEGAPQHF. In nucleotide form, the sequence is TGTGCCAGCTCACATGAGGAGGGTGCGCCCCAGCATTTT.